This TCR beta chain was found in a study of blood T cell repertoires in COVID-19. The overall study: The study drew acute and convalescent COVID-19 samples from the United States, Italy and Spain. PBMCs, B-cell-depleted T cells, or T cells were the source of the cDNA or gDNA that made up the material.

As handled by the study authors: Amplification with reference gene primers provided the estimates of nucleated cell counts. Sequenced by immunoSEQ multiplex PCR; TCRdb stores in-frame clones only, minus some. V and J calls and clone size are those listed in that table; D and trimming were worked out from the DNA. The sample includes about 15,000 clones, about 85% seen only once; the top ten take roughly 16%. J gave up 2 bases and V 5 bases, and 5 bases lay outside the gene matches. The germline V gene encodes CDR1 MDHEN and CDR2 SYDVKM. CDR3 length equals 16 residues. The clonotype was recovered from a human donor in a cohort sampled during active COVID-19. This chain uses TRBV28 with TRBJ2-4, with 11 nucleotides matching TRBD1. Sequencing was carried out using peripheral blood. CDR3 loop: CASSPGQGATKNIQYF. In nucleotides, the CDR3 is TGTGCCAGCAGTCCTGGACAGGGGGCGACCAAAAACATTCAGTACTTC.